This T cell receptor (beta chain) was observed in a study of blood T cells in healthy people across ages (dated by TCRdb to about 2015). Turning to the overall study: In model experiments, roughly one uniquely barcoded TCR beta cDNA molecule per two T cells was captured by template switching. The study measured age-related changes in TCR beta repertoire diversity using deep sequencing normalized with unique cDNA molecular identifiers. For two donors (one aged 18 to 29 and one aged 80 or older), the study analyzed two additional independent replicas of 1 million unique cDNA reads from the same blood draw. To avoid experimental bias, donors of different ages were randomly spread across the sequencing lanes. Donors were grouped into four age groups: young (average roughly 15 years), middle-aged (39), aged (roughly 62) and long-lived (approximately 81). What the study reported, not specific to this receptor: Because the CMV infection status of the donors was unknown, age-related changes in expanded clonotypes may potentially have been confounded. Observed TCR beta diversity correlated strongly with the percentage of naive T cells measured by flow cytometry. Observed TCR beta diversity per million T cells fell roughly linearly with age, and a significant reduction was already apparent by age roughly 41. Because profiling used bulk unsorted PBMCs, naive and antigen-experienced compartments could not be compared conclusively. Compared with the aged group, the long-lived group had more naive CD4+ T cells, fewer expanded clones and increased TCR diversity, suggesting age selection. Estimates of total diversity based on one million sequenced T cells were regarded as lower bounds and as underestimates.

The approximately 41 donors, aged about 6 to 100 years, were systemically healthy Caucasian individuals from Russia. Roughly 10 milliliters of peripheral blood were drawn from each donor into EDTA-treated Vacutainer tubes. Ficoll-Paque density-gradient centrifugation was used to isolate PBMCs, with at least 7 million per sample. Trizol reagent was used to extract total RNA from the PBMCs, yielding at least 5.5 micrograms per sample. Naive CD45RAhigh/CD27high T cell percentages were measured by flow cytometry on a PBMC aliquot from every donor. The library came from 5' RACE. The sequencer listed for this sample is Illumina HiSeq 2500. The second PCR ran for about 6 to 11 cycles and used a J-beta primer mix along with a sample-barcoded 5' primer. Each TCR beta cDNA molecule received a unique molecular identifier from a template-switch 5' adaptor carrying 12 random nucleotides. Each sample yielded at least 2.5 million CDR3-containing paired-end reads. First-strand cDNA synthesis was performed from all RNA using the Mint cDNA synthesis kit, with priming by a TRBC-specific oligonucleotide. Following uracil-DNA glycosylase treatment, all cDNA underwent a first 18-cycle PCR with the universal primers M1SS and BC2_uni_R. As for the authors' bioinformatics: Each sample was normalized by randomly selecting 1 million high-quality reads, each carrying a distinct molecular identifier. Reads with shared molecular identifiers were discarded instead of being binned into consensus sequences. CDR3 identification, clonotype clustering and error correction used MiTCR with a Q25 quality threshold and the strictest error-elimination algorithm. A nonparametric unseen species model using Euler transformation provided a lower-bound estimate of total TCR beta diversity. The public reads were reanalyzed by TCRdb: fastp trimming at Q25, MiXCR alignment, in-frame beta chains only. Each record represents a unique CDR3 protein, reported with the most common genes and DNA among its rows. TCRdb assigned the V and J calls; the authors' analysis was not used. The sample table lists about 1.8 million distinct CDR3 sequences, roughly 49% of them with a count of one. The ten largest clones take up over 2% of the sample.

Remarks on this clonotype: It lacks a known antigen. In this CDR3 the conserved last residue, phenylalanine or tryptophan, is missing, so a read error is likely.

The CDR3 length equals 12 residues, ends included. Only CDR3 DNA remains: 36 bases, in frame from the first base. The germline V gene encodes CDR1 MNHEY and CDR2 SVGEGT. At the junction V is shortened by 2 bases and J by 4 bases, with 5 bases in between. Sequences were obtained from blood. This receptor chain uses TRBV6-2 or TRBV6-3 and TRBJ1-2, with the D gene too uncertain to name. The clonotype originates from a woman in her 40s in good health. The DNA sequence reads TGTGCCAGCAGTTACAGCGTCTATGGCTACACCTTA. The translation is CASSYSVYGYTL.